The 27 T cell receptor beta chains in this list originate from one sample, sequenced in a study of shared clonotypes between healthy human individuals. The repertoire was sequenced with immunoSEQ multiplex PCR; TCRdb's copy has only in-frame clones and lacks some. The repertoire holds over 1.5 million clones, approximately 98% seen once, with roughly 0.45% in the top ten. Sequences were obtained from naive CD4+ T cells sorted from blood. Subset defined: CD45RA+ positively selected. The receptor source for this set is a man aged 30-40 years in good health.

The CDR3 DNA is TGCGCCAGCAGCCAAGACTTAGGGGCAAATCAGCCCCAGCATTTT. Its protein product is CASSQDLGANQPQHF. The rearrangement joins TRBV4-3 to TRBJ1-5; D may be TRBD1 (5 bases). Deletions cut 0 bases from V and 4 bases from J, with 10 bases between. The CDR3 consists of 15 residues. Germline CDR1 is LGHNA and CDR2 is YSLEER.

As for this clone: Its ends do not fully match the called genes, so a read error is possible. The rearrangement links TRBV19 to TRBJ2-7; D gene uncertain. In germline, CDR1 is LNHDA, CDR2 SQIVND (reference sequence). The CDR3 consists of 12 residues. CDR3 protein: CASSAPGGLWVF. The DNA of the CDR3 is TGTGCCAGTAGTGCGCCTGGTGGTTTATGGGTCTTC.

The count of this clone is one. This chain connects TRBV5-5 to TRBJ1-1; 9 nucleotides line up with TRBD1. V was pared by 4 bases and J by 0 bases, with 4 bases of the junction left unmatched. The CDR3 covers 15 residues. Germline V CDR1 and CDR2: SGHKS, YYEKEE (reference sequence). The CDR3 sequence: CASSRGQGMNTEAFF. The CDR3 DNA is TGTGCCAGCAGCAGGGGACAGGGAATGAACACTGAAGCTTTCTTT.

This rearrangement joins TRBV19 to TRBJ1-1; 7 bases match TRBD1. The V gene end was trimmed by 0 bases and the J gene end by 4 bases; junction bases not matched to a gene: 8. The CDR3 length is 16 residues. Germline-derived CDR1 and CDR2 are LNHDA and SQIVND (reference sequence). CDR3: CASSIDRKGAFTEAFF. The CDR3 DNA is TGTGCCAGTAGTATAGATCGGAAGGGGGCTTTCACTGAAGCTTTCTTT.

V gene TRBV4-1 combines with J gene TRBJ2-5, with 10 positions matching TRBD1. This CDR3 is 16 amino acids long. Germline-derived CDR1 and CDR2 are MGHRA and YSYEKL. The trim removed 3 bases at V and 2 bases at J, leaving 6 bases unmatched. The CDR3 bases are TGCGCCAGCAGCCACGAGACAGGGGGCCATCAAGAGACCCAGTACTTC. This translates into CASSHETGGHQETQYF.

The genes are TRBV7-3 and TRBJ2-2; D is ambiguous. The CDR3 is 12 residues long. Germline CDR1 reads SGHTA; CDR2 reads FQGTGA. V lost 5 bases to trimming and J lost 7 bases, with 8 bases between them. Here the CDR3 reads CASSQGVGELFF. The CDR3 bases are TGTGCCAGCAGCCAAGGAGTCGGGGAGCTGTTTTTT.

V and J are TRBV5-1 and TRBJ1-4; 9 bases are shared with TRBD1. The CDR3 runs to 15 residues. Trimming removed 4 bases from V and 8 bases from J; junction bases left unmatched: 9. CDR1 is SGHRS, CDR2 YFSETQ, per germline. Here the CDR3 reads CASSTGQGKGEKLFF. Written as DNA, the CDR3 is TGCGCCAGCAGCACCGGACAGGGGAAGGGGGAAAAACTGTTTTTT.

V usage is TRBV10-1 and J usage is TRBJ2-7; TRBD2 matches 9 bases. This CDR3 is built from 15 residues. Trimming took 2 bases from V and 4 from J; bases not matched to a gene: 6. Germline loops: CDR1 WNHNN, CDR2 SYGVQD (reference sequence). The CDR3 DNA sequence: TGCGCCAGCAGTGAGGGGGGACTAGCTGCATACGAGCAGTACTTC. Amino acids: CASSEGGLAAYEQYF.

The J gene is TRBJ2-5, the V gene TRBV5-3; D may match TRBD1 or TRBD2 (6 bases each). TRBV5-3 is noted as an ORF with a role that remains uncertain. The CDR3 extends over 14 amino acids. V was trimmed by 1 base and J by 4 bases, leaving 11 bases between them. DNA of the CDR3: TGTGCCAGAAGCTTGTCCGGGGGCGCAGAGACCCAGTACTTC. Its translation: CARSLSGGAETQYF.

The V and J genes are TRBV5-1 and TRBJ2-2, with D uncertain. The CDR3 loop spans 16 amino acids. Trimming left V 4 bases short and J 0 bases short, with 13 bases between. CDR1 and CDR2 (germline): SGHRS, YFSETQ. CDR3 bases: TGCGCCAGCAGCCTGGACCGGGCCTCGAACACCGGGGAGCTGTTTTTT. Translation: CASSLDRASNTGELFF.

V gene TRBV18 combines with J gene TRBJ2-2, with a possible D match to TRBD1 (6 bases). This CDR3 is built from 18 residues. V lost 1 base to trimming and J lost 4 bases, with 19 bases between them. Germline CDR1 and CDR2: KGHSH and LQKENI. The CDR3 coding sequence is TGTGCCAGCTCACCACGGGGACACACCGATGGGGGCACCGGGGAGCTGTTTTTT. This sequence encodes CASSPRGHTDGGTGELFF.

V is TRBV11-2 and J is TRBJ2-6; TRBD1 matches 12 bases. V lost 3 bases, J lost 4 bases, and 10 bases stayed unmatched. The CDR3 runs 19 residues. CDR1 is SGHAT and CDR2 is FQNNGV in the germline V gene. The CDR3 here is CASSFRPGQGARGANVLTF. The CDR3 nucleotides are TGTGCCAGCAGCTTCCGACCGGGACAGGGGGCGCGCGGGGCCAACGTCCTGACTTTC.

V is TRBV6-5 and J is TRBJ2-7; D unresolved. Germline CDR1 is MNHEY and CDR2 is SVGAGI. The V gene lost 6 bases and the J gene lost 2 bases, with 11 bases spanning the gap. The CDR3 is made up of 13 amino acids. This chain's CDR3 is CASRKGLTYEQYF. The CDR3 DNA reads as TGTGCCAGCAGGAAAGGGCTAACCTACGAGCAGTACTTC.

CDR3 amino acids: CASSLVRAPATDTQYF. The CDR3, as DNA: TGTGCCAGCAGCTTAGTTAGGGCGCCAGCTACAGATACGCAGTATTTT. The chain links TRBV7-2 to TRBJ2-3; D is ambiguous. Trimming took 1 base from V and 3 from J, leaving 14 bases between them. CDR1 and CDR2 (germline): SGHTA, FQGNSA. The CDR3 sequence is 16 residues long.

This clone was detected once. The chain recombines TRBV6-5 with TRBJ1-2; no clear D gene. Germline loops: CDR1 MNHEY, CDR2 SVGAGI. CDR3 length equals 16 residues. Trimming shortened V by 4 bases and J by 5 bases, and 20 bases separated the two germline ends. This CDR3 is CASSLLISGFKYGYTF. CDR3 coding DNA: TGTGCCAGCAGTTTACTAATTTCCGGGTTTAAGTATGGCTACACCTTC.

V and J are TRBV7-8 and TRBJ1-2; TRBD1 is a possible D gene (6 bases). The V gene's germline CDR1 is SGHVS and CDR2 FQNEAQ. V gave up 1 base and J gave up 4 bases, with 13 bases separating them. The CDR3 is 15 amino acids. The CDR3: CASSLGVGQIYGYTF. CDR3 nucleotide sequence: TGTGCCAGCAGCTTAGGGGTCGGACAGATCTATGGCTACACCTTC.

V gene TRBV19 combines with J gene TRBJ2-1; 11 bases line up with TRBD2. V was clipped by 5 bases and J by 9 bases; unmatched bases: 12. Germline assignment: CDR1 LNHDA and CDR2 SQIVND (reference sequence). CDR3 length equals 16 residues. The CDR3, as DNA: TGTGCCAGTAGTTTTATAGGGACTAGCGGACTAAGTGAGCAGTTCTTC. Its translation is CASSFIGTSGLSEQFF.

The V call is TRBV10-3, the J call TRBJ2-1; 10 bases are a match to TRBD2. Germline-derived CDR1 and CDR2 are ENHRY and SYGVKD. The length of the CDR3 is 16 residues. The trim removed 6 bases at V and 8 bases at J, leaving 13 bases unmatched. The CDR3, as DNA: TGTGCCATCAGCGATCTGACTAGCGGGTCTATTCATGAGCAGTTCTTC. This codes for CAISDLTSGSIHEQFF.

This clone was seen once. The rearrangement joins TRBV7-9 to TRBJ1-2, with 7 bases aligning to TRBD1. Germline V gene sequence: CDR1 SEHNR, CDR2 FQNEAQ (reference sequence). CDR3 length: 13 residues. V trimming: 5 bases; J trimming: 5 bases; junction bases outside the gene matches: 5. The CDR3 loop is CASSPDRSYGYTF. CDR3 in DNA: TGTGCCAGCAGCCCGGACAGGAGTTATGGCTACACCTTC.

This chain connects TRBV9 to TRBJ2-2; 7 nucleotides align to TRBD1. This CDR3 has 15 residues. Germline-derived CDR1 and CDR2 are SGDLS and YYNGEE. Germline trimming cut 4 bases from V and 6 bases from J; bases unmatched to any gene: 9. CDR3 protein: CASSTGTARAGELFF. CDR3 DNA: TGTGCCAGCAGCACCGGGACAGCTCGGGCCGGGGAGCTGTTTTTT.

This chain joins TRBV4-1 and TRBJ2-5, with TRBD1 matching over 7 bases. The CDR3 loop spans 13 amino acids. The germline gives CDR1 MGHRA, CDR2 YSYEKL. The J segment lost 5 bases and the V segment lost 6 bases, leaving 6 bases of the junction unmatched. CDR3 residues: CASRLTGEETQYF. The CDR3, as DNA: TGCGCCAGCAGGCTTACAGGGGAGGAGACCCAGTACTTC.

The rearrangement joins TRBV5-4 to TRBJ2-6; D is ambiguous. Trimming took 4 bases from V and 5 from J, leaving 10 bases between them. The CDR3 has 14 amino acids. The germline CDR1 and CDR2 sequences are SGHNT and YYREEE (reference sequence). CDR3 nucleotides: TGTGCCAGCAGCCCAGCTGCTCGGGCCAACGTCCTGACTTTC. This translates into CASSPAARANVLTF.

The V call is TRBV19, the J call TRBJ1-5; the match to TRBD1 covers 7 bases. The germline V gene encodes CDR1 LNHDA and CDR2 SQIVND (reference sequence). Trimming cost V 8 bases and J 7 bases; bases outside gene matches: 5. CDR3 size: 12 residues. Here the CDR3 DNA reads TGTGCCAGTCAGGGGGTTGGGCAGCCCCAGCATTTT. Its translation is CASQGVGQPQHF.

The CDR3 DNA reads TGTGCCAGCAGTTTATGGCAGGGGCGAGGGAACACTGAAGCTTTCTTT. As protein: CASSLWQGRGNTEAFF. The chain couples TRBV27 to TRBJ1-1; possible D gene TRBD1, 6 bases. CDR1 and CDR2 (germline): MNHEY, SMNVEV (reference sequence). Trimming stripped 1 base from V and 1 base from J, with 13 bases between. This CDR3 is 16 amino acids long.

The rearrangement uses TRBV15 and TRBJ2-7, with a tentative D call TRBD1 (6 bases). Germline loops: CDR1 LNHNV, CDR2 YYDKDF (reference sequence). The V end was cut by 0 bases, the J end by 5 bases, with 17 bases between. The CDR3 has 16 residues. The CDR3 DNA follows: TGTGCCACCAGCAGAGACGTGTGGGGGCGCCCCAACGAGCAGTACTTC. This sequence encodes CATSRDVWGRPNEQYF.

The chain joins TRBV28 to TRBJ2-3; D uncertain. Germline-derived CDR1 and CDR2 are MDHEN and SYDVKM. The CDR3 loop spans 15 amino acids. Trimming pared 5 bases from V and 0 bases from J, leaving 12 bases between. Written as DNA, the CDR3 is TGTGCCAGCAGTAGCCCTTACACTAGCACAGATACGCAGTATTTT. It is translated as CASSSPYTSTDTQYF.

The chain joins TRBV25-1 to TRBJ2-2; TRBD2 matches at 7 bases. V shed 6 bases, J shed 3 bases, and the junction held 4 bases outside the gene matches. Germline V lookup: CDR1 MGHDK, CDR2 SYGVNS. This CDR3 contains 14 residues. DNA for the CDR3: TGTGCCAGCAGAGGAGCGGGATACACCGGGGAGCTGTTTTTT. Protein product: CASRGAGYTGELFF.